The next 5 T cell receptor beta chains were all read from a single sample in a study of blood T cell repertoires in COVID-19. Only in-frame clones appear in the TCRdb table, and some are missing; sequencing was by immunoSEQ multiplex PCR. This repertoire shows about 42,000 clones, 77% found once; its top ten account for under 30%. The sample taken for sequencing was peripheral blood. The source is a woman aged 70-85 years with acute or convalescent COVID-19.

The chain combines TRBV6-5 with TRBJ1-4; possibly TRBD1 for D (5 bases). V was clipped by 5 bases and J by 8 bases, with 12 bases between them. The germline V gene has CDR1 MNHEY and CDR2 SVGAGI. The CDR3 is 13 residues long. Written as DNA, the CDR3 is TGTGCCAGCAGTCTACGGGGGTGGGAAAAACTGTTTTTT. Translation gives CASSLRGWEKLFF.

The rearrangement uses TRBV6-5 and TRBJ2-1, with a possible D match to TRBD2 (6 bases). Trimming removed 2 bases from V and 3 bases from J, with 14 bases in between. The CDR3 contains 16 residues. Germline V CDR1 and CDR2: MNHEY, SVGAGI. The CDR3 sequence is CASSYRGLADYNEQFF. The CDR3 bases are TGTGCCAGCAGTTACCGGGGACTTGCCGACTACAATGAGCAGTTCTTC.

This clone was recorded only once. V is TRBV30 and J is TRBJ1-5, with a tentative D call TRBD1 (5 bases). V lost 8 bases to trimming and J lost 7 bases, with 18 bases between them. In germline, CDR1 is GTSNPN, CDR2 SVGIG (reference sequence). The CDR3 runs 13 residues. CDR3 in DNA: TGTGCCCTGGGCGGGGCAGGGAGACAGCCCCAGCATTTT. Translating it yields CALGGAGRQPQHF.

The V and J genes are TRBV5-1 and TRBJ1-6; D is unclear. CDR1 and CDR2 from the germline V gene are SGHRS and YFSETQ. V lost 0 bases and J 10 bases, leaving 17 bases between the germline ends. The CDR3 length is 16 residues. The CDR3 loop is CASSLGGLTFGSPLHF. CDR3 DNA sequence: TGCGCCAGCAGCTTGGGCGGGTTAACGTTTGGATCACCCCTCCACTTT.

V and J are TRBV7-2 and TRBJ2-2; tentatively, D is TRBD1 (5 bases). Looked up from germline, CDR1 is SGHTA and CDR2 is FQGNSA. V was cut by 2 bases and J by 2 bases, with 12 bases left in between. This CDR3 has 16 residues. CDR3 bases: TGTGCCAGCAGCTTATCAGGGAATCTAAACACCGGGGAGCTGTTTTTT. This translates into CASSLSGNLNTGELFF.